What follows are 16 T cell receptor beta chains derived from one specimen sequenced in a study of T cell responses to AZD1222 COVID-19 vaccine. The data were produced by immunoSEQ multiplex PCR, yet TCRdb's version contains in-frame clones alone and is incomplete. The sample includes more than 70,000 clones, about 85% of them seen just once. Sequencing used peripheral blood, obtained on day 0 of AZD1222 vaccination. These receptors all stem from an adult in good health.

The chain couples TRBV9 to TRBJ2-1; D is ambiguous. With 4 bases removed from V and 0 bases from J, the gap between germline ends came to 17 bases. The CDR3 runs to 17 residues. Per germline, CDR1 SGDLS and CDR2 YYNGEE. CDR3 loop: CASSSRRSPSSYNEQFF. CDR3 coding DNA: TGTGCCAGCAGCTCAAGACGTAGCCCAAGCTCCTACAATGAGCAGTTCTTC.

The chain has TRBV19 and TRBJ2-1, with TRBD2 matching 7 bases. Germline CDR1 reads LNHDA; CDR2 reads SQIVND (reference sequence). Trimming cost V 3 bases and J 7 bases; bases outside gene matches: 6. The CDR3 consists of 14 residues. CDR3 amino acids: CASSIGGSRNEQFF. The CDR3 coding sequence is TGTGCCAGTAGTATCGGCGGGAGCAGGAATGAGCAGTTCTTC.

The chain is built from TRBV19 and TRBJ2-7; unclear D gene. Trimming removed 6 bases from V and 6 bases from J, with 12 bases in between. Germline V CDR1 and CDR2: LNHDA, SQIVND (reference sequence). The length of the CDR3 is 12 residues. CDR3 DNA sequence: TGTGCCAGTAGCCCGACGGCGTCCGAGCAGTACTTC. This gives the protein CASSPTASEQYF.

V and J are TRBV15 and TRBJ2-5; D unclear. The ends were cut back, 1 base at V and 5 bases at J, with 8 bases in the middle. Germline V gives CDR1 LNHNV, CDR2 YYDKDF (reference sequence). The CDR3 totals 13 residues. CDR3 nucleotides: TGTGCCACCAGCAGAGTACATCGGGAGACCCAGTACTTC. This gives the protein CATSRVHRETQYF. Supplemented by reference TRBV15 and TRBJ2-5, the full variable domain reads DAMVIQNPRYQVTQFGKPVTLSCSQTLNHNVMYWYQQKSSQAPKLLFHYYDKDFNNEADTPDNFQSRRPNTSFCFLDIRSPGLGDTAMYLCATSRVHRETQYFGPGTRLLVL.

The chain employs TRBV4-1 and TRBJ1-2, with 9 bases aligning to TRBD1. CDR3 length equals 17 residues. Germline lookup yields CDR1 MGHRA and CDR2 YSYEKL. The trim removed 1 base at V and 6 bases at J, leaving 12 bases unmatched. The CDR3 coding sequence is TGCGCCAGCAGCCAAGTCTCGGGCGAACAGGGGGCCCATGGCTACACCTTC. Its translation: CASSQVSGEQGAHGYTF.

This clone was found a few times. The V and J genes are TRBV19 and TRBJ1-5; 11 bases agree with TRBD1. With 3 bases clipped from V and 1 base from J, the junction kept 5 bases outside the gene matches. CDR1 is LNHDA and CDR2 is SQIVND in the germline V gene (reference sequence). This CDR3 region has 17 residues. The DNA of the CDR3 is TGTGCCAGTAGTATTAGGACAGGGGGCGGGAGCAATCAGCCCCAGCATTTT. Translation gives CASSIRTGGGSNQPQHF.

The chain couples TRBV6-5 to TRBJ1-5; D is unresolved. Germline CDR1 MNHEY, CDR2 SVGAGI. V lost 6 bases and J 0 bases, leaving 9 bases between the germline ends. The CDR3 totals 14 residues. CDR3 sequence: CASSVESSNQPQHF. The CDR3 DNA reads TGTGCCAGCAGCGTAGAGAGTAGCAATCAGCCCCAGCATTTT.

V usage is TRBV7-2 and J usage is TRBJ1-3; TRBD1 aligns across 9 bases. V shed 5 bases, J shed 4 bases, and the junction held 6 bases outside the gene matches. This CDR3 comprises 15 residues. Per the germline V gene, CDR1 is SGHTA and CDR2 is FQGNSA. CDR3 DNA sequence: TGTGCCAGCAGCATGACAGGGGGTTCGGGAAACACCATATATTTT. Translated: CASSMTGGSGNTIYF.

The chain combines TRBV21-1 with TRBJ2-2; TRBD2 is taken as the D call from the table, unchecked against the DNA. TRBV21-1 is labeled a pseudogene. CDR3 length: 15 amino acids. The CDR3 loop reads CASRGTSGNTGELFF. The DNA of the CDR3 is TGTGCCAGCAGGGGGACTTCGGGGAACACCGGGGAGCTGTTTTTT.

The rearrangement uses TRBV28 and TRBJ1-5; D remains ambiguous. V was shortened by 5 bases and J by 5 bases, with 13 bases between the two germline ends. Germline CDR1 and CDR2: MDHEN and SYDVKM. The CDR3 spans 14 residues. The CDR3 DNA sequence: TGTGCCAGCAGTCCCCTCAGCCCAGATCAGCCCCAGCATTTT. Protein sequence: CASSPLSPDQPQHF.

This rearrangement joins TRBV3-1 (or the pseudogene TRBV3-2) to TRBJ2-2; a weak D match, TRBD1 (6 bases). V was pared by 2 bases and J by 4 bases, with 17 bases between. The germline CDR1 and CDR2 sequences are LGHDT and YNNKEL (reference sequence). The CDR3 contains 17 residues. Here the CDR3 reads CASSQSPQGMGTGELFF. For the CDR3, the DNA is TGTGCCAGCAGCCAATCTCCCCAGGGGATGGGCACCGGGGAGCTGTTTTTT.

This sequence joins TRBV30 and TRBJ2-7; 12 positions agree with TRBD2. V lost 5 bases, J lost 2 bases, and 19 bases stayed unmatched. The germline V gene has CDR1 GTSNPN and CDR2 SVGIG (reference sequence). The CDR3 length is 19 residues. The CDR3 nucleotides read TGTGCCTGGCCCCCCCCGAAGAGGACTAGCGGGACTCAACCCTACGAGCAGTACTTC. This gives the protein CAWPPPKRTSGTQPYEQYF.

The CDR3 DNA is TGTGCCAGTAGTATAGATGGGGGTTACAGGGGTAACAATCAGCCCCAGCATTTT. This sequence encodes CASSIDGGYRGNNQPQHF. The rearrangement links TRBV19 to TRBJ1-5; TRBD1 matches 7 bases. Per germline, CDR1 LNHDA and CDR2 SQIVND (reference sequence). V lost 0 bases and J lost 3; bases outside the gene matches: 11. The CDR3 spans 18 residues. Combining the CDR3 with reference TRBV19 and TRBJ1-5 gives the whole variable domain DGGITQSPKYLFRKEGQNVTLSCEQNLNHDAMYWYRQDPGQGLRLIYYSQIVNDFQKGDIAEGYSVSREKKESFPLTVTSAQKNPTAFYLCASSIDGGYRGNNQPQHFGDGTRLSIL.

The chain employs TRBV7-9 and TRBJ1-1; a weak D match, TRBD1 (5 bases). V lost 5 bases and J 1 base, leaving 11 bases between the germline ends. The CDR3 runs to 14 residues. From germline, CDR1 is SEHNR and CDR2 FQNEAQ (reference sequence). The CDR3 is CASSQGRGNTEAFF. CDR3 in DNA: TGTGCCAGCAGCCAAGGGAGGGGGAACACTGAAGCTTTCTTT.

CDR3 residues: CASRQVGLSGELFF. The CDR3 nucleotides are TGCGCCAGCAGACAGGTGGGGTTGAGCGGGGAGCTGTTTTTT. The chain joins TRBV5-1 to TRBJ2-2; tentative D call: TRBD1 (5 bases). The CDR3 runs to 14 residues. CDR1 is SGHRS and CDR2 is YFSETQ in the germline V gene. V lost 5 bases to trimming and J lost 7 bases, with 15 bases between them.

The V gene is TRBV5-1, the J gene TRBJ2-1, with D hard to call. Trimming removed 4 bases from V and 2 bases from J, with 10 bases in between. CDR3 length: 14 residues. Germline V gene lookup returns CDR1 SGHRS and CDR2 YFSETQ. The CDR3 loop is CASSPGRTYNEQFF. DNA of the CDR3: TGCGCCAGCAGCCCCGGACGGACCTACAATGAGCAGTTCTTC.